Reported below is one T cell receptor beta chain. The germline gives CDR1 LGHDT, CDR2 YNNKEL (reference sequence). This CDR3 has 14 residues. V gave up 4 bases and J gave up 10 bases; unmatched junction bases: 12. This entry comes from a study of blood T cells in healthy people across ages. Turning to the study itself: About one barcoded beta molecule was captured per two T cells (by template switching).

A J-beta primer mix and a sample-barcoded 5' primer were used in a second PCR of about 6 to 12 cycles. TCRdb ran MiXCR on the 5' RACE reads and lists one entry per CDR3 protein. In the table there are 800,000 or so distinct CDR3 sequences, around 25% of which are singletons. The data were also submitted as part of a second study, on T cells of mothers and their children. That paper notes: Donors comprised a few healthy Caucasian mothers plus their six children. Addition of sample barcodes and 2-4 random nucleotides occurred through the M1S primer of the second PCR.

Sequencing used blood. This chain links TRBV3-1 with TRBJ1-1; 7 bases align to TRBD1. This receptor was taken from a boy aged 5-17 years in good health. This CDR3 is CASSLGQDRAGAFF. The CDR3 DNA is TGTGCCAGCAGCCTAGGACAGGATCGAGCCGGAGCTTTCTTT.